This T cell receptor beta chain was captured by sequencing in a study of blood T cell repertoires in COVID-19. As processed by the authors: Amplification from reference gene primers served as the basis for estimated nucleated cell counts. Repertoires were generated with immunoSEQ multiplex PCR, while TCRdb's copy carries only in-frame clones and drops some. V and J calls plus clone size are reproduced from that table; the DNA served to infer D and trimming. The table has about 410,000 clones, around nine tenths seen once. Per germline, CDR1 SGHAT and CDR2 FQNNGV. V shed 6 bases, J shed 2 bases, and the junction held 7 bases outside the gene matches. The CDR3 is 15 residues long.

Sequenced sample: peripheral blood. The receptor comes from a woman in her thirties or forties with COVID-19, enrolled during active disease. V is TRBV11-2 and J is TRBJ2-3; 8 nucleotides align to TRBD1. CDR3 coding DNA: TGTGCCAGCAGACGACAGGGGCTAAACACAGATACGCAGTATTTT. It is translated as CASRRQGLNTDTQYF.